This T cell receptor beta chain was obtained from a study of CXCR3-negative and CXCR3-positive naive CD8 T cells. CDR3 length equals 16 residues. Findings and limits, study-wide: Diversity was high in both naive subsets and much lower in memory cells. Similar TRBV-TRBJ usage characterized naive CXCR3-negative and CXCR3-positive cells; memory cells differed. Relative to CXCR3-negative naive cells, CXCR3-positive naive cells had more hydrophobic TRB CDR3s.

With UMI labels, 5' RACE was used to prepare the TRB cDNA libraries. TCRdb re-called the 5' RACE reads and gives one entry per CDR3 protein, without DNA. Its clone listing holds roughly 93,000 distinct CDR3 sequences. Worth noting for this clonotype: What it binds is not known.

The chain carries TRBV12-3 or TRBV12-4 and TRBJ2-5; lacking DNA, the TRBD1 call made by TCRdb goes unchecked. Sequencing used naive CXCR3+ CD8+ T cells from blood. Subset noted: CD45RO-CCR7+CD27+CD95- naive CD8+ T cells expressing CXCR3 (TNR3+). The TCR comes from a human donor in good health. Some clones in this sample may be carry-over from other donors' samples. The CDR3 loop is CASSPGTTILGETQYF.